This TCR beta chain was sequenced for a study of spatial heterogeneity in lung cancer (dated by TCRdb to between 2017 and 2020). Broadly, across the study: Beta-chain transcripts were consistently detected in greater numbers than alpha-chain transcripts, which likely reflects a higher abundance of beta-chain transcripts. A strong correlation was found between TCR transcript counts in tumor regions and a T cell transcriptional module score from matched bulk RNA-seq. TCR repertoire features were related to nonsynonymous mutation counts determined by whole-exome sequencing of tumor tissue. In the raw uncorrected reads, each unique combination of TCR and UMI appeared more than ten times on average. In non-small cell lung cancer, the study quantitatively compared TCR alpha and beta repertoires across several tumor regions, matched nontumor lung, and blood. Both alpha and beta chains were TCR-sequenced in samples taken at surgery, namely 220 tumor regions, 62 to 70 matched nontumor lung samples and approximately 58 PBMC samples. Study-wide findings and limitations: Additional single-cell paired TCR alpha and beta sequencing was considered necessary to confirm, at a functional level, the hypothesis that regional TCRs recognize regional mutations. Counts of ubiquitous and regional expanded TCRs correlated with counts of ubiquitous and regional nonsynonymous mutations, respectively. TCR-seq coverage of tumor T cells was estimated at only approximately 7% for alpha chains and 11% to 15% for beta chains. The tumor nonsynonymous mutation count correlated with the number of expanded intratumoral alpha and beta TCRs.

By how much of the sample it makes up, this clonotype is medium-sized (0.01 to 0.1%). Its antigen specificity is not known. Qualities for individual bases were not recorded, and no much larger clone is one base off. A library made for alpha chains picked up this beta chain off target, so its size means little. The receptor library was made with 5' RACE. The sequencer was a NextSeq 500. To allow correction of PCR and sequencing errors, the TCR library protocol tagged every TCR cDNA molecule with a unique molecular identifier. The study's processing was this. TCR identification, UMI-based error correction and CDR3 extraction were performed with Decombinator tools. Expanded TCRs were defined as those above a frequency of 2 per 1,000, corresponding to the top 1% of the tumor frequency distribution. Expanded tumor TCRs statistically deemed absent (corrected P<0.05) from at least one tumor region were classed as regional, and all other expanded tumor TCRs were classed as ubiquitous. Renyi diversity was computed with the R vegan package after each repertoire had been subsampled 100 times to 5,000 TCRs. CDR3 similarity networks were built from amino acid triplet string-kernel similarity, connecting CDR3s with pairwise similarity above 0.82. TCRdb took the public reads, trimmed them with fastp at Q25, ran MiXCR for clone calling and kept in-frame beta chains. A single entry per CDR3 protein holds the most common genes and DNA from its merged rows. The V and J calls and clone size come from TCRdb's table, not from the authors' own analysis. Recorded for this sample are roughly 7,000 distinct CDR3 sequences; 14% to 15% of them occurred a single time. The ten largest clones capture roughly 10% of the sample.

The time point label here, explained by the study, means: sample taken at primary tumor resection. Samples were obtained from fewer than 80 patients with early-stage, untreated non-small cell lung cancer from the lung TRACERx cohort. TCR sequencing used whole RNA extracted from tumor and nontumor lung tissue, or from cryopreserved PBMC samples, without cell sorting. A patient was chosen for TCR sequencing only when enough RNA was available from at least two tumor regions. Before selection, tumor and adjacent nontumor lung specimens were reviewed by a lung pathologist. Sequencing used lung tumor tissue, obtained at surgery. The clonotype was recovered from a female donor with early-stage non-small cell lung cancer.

The nucleotides read TGTGCCAGCAGCTGGGGGGGGCAGGCGTACAATGAGCAGTTCTTC. Its translation reads: CASSWGGQAYNEQFF. The rearranged segments are TRBV12-3 or TRBV12-4 and TRBJ2-1, and the D gene may be TRBD2, 7 bases matching. The CDR3 spans 15 residues, from the cysteine through the phenylalanine. Only the CDR3 part of the read is kept: 45 bases, read in frame from the first base. V and J are truncated by 6 bases and 4 bases respectively, leaving an intervening sequence of 16 bases.